These 9 T cell receptor beta chains originate from one sample sequenced in a study of shared clonotypes between healthy human individuals (dated by TCRdb to the early 2020s). The method was the immunoSEQ multiplex PCR assay. TCRdb retrieved this table from immuneACCESS and kept in-frame rearrangements only. Not all clones are present; in checked studies, unresolved V genes account for under half, and no reason is known for the remainder. In this sample the table shows about 1.1 million clones, about four fifths of which occur a single time. Around 0.61% of the sample is held by the ten biggest clonotypes. The sequencing input was memory CD4+ T cells from PBMCs. The sample's cell subset or site label, in plain terms: CD45RA-negative fraction. The receptors stem from a man younger than 35 in good health. Some clones in this sample may be carry-over from other donors' samples.

The V and J genes are TRBV7-9 and TRBJ2-1; D ambiguous. V dropped 5 bases and J dropped 8 bases, with 10 bases sitting between them. The CDR3 runs to 12 residues. Germline CDR1 is SEHNR and CDR2 is FQNEAQ (reference sequence). For the CDR3, the DNA is TGTGCCAGCAGCCCCCTATACCATGAGCAGTTCTTC. It yields the protein CASSPLYHEQFF.

This clone was counted only a few times. The chain has TRBV7-2 and TRBJ2-5; TRBD2 is a possible D gene (5 bases). Trimming pared 4 bases from V and 9 bases from J, leaving 12 bases between. CDR3 length: 12 amino acids. Per germline, CDR1 SGHTA and CDR2 FQGNSA. The CDR3 DNA sequence: TGTGCCAGCAGCTCCCCCCCCGGGGCCCAGTACTTC. The encoded protein is CASSSPPGAQYF.

This CDR3 is CASTPRDRGNLNYGYTF. CDR3 in DNA: TGTGCCAGTACCCCCCGGGACAGGGGCAACCTTAACTATGGCTACACCTTC. This chain joins TRBV19 and TRBJ1-2; 10 nucleotides line up with TRBD1. V gave up 7 bases and J gave up 1 base; unmatched junction bases: 12. The germline CDR1 and CDR2 sequences are LNHDA and SQIVND (reference sequence). The length of the CDR3 is 17 residues.

The chain is built from TRBV6-5 and TRBJ2-2; D is perhaps TRBD1 (6 bases). Germline values: CDR1 MNHEY, CDR2 SVGAGI. This CDR3 region has 13 residues. V was cut by 6 bases and J by 3 bases, with 8 bases left in between. The DNA for the CDR3 is TGTGCCAGCAGCAACAGGGACACCGGGGAGCTGTTTTTT. This codes for CASSNRDTGELFF.

The gene calls are TRBV11-2 and TRBJ1-1, with TRBD1 matching 11 bases. Looked up from germline, CDR1 is SGHAT and CDR2 is FQNNGV. This CDR3 contains 13 residues. V dropped 6 bases and J dropped 7; count of bases not matched to a gene: 4. CDR3 residues: CASSGQGASEAFF. In DNA form, the CDR3 reads TGTGCCAGCAGTGGACAGGGGGCTAGTGAAGCTTTCTTT.

The rearrangement links TRBV15 to TRBJ2-2, with TRBD2 identical over 10 bases. V shed 1 base and J 7 bases; nucleotides not matched to a gene: 3. Germline lookup yields CDR1 LNHNV and CDR2 YYDKDF (reference sequence). This CDR3 region has 15 residues. CDR3 in amino acids: CATSRGAGGVGELFF. The CDR3 nucleotides read TGTGCCACCAGCAGAGGAGCGGGAGGGGTCGGGGAGCTGTTTTTT.

This clone was counted a few times. The V gene is TRBV4-1, the J gene TRBJ1-4; perhaps TRBD1 as D (6 bases). Germline V gene data show CDR1 as MGHRA and CDR2 as YSYEKL. Deletions cut 5 bases from V and 8 bases from J, with 12 bases between. The CDR3 extends over 13 amino acids. CDR3 in amino acids: CASSKTGNEKLFF. The CDR3 nucleotides read TGCGCCAGCAGCAAAACAGGGAACGAAAAACTGTTTTTT.

The J gene is TRBJ2-5, the V gene TRBV19, with D possibly being TRBD2 (5 bases). Trimming pared 5 bases from V and 2 bases from J, leaving 9 bases between. Germline CDR1 reads LNHDA; CDR2 reads SQIVND (reference sequence). The CDR3 has 13 residues. For the CDR3, the DNA is TGTGCCAGTAGTGTGGGAGATCAAGAGACCCAGTACTTC. Amino acids: CASSVGDQETQYF.

In regard to this clone: Other DNA sequences in the sample encode the same CDR3. V gene TRBV5-1 combines with J gene TRBJ2-7, with D unresolved. V shed 1 base and J shed 0 bases, with 8 bases lying between them. This CDR3 contains 14 residues. Per the germline V gene, CDR1 is SGHRS and CDR2 is YFSETQ. The CDR3 is CASSLITSSYEQYF. CDR3 nucleotide sequence: TGCGCCAGCAGCTTGATCACGAGCTCCTACGAGCAGTACTTC. The whole variable domain, remainder taken from reference TRBV5-1 and TRBJ2-7, is KAGVTQTPRYLIKTRGQQVTLSCSPISGHRSVSWYQQTPGQGLQFLFEYFSETQRNKGNFPGRFSGRQFSNSRSEMNVSTLELGDSALYLCASSLITSSYEQYFGPGTRLTVT.